This TCR beta chain is drawn from a study of cytomegalovirus exposure and HLA in healthy donors. The CDR3 is 14 residues long. With V trimmed by 1 base and J by 1 base, 0 bases remained unmatched. CDR1 is SEHNR and CDR2 is FQNEAQ in the germline V gene (reference sequence). PCR used 60 Vbeta primers and 13 Jbeta primers. This table comes from immunoSEQ multiplex PCR, and its TCRdb copy is limited to in-frame clones, with some not included. The table includes some 200,000 clones, around four fifths detected once. The clonotype was recovered from a female donor in good health and CMV-seronegative. The chain employs TRBV7-9 and TRBJ1-1; TRBD1 matches 7 bases. The sequenced material came from PBMCs. The CDR3 DNA is TGTGCCAGCAGCTTAGAGGGGGCGAACACTGAAGCTTTCTTT. This encodes CASSLEGANTEAFF.